The 27 T cell receptor beta chains below come from one sample, sequenced in a study of CD8+ T cells in alopecia areata. Reverse transcribed after extraction, RNA yielded cDNA as the sequencing template. Method: immunoSEQ multiplex PCR; TCRdb's copy keeps in-frame clones and lacks some. The sample holds around 180,000 clones; approximately 67% are singletons and the top ten take 1.3%. Treatment specified: oral pan-JAK inhibitor, 5-10 mg twice daily. Sequencing used CD4+ T cells sorted from blood, obtained at roughly week 49, from a patient treated with tofacitinib. The source is a human donor with alopecia areata.

This chain joins TRBV10-3 and TRBJ2-7, with D maybe TRBD1 (6 bases). Trimming took 5 bases from V and 1 from J, leaving 9 bases between them. This CDR3 has 13 residues. The germline gives CDR1 ENHRY, CDR2 SYGVKD. CDR3 sequence: CAISSGTSYEQYF. As DNA, the CDR3 is TGTGCCATCAGTTCCGGGACATCCTACGAGCAGTACTTC.

The chain carries TRBV7-2 and TRBJ1-2, with 7 bases identical to TRBD1. The CDR3 runs 13 residues. Losses at the gene ends were 5 bases for V and 4 bases for J; bases not matched to a gene: 4. CDR1 and CDR2 (germline): SGHTA, FQGNSA. CDR3 sequence reads: CASSPSGGYGYTF. In DNA, the CDR3 is TGTGCCAGCAGCCCCTCAGGGGGCTATGGCTACACCTTC. The full variable domain, completed using reference TRBV7-2 and TRBJ1-2, is GAGVSQSPSNKVTEKGKDVELRCDPISGHTALYWYRQSLGQGLEFLIYFQGNSAPDKSGLPSDRFSAERTGGSVSTLTIQRTQQEDSAVYLCASSPSGGYGYTFGSGTRLTVV.

CDR3 region: CASSLGQMNTEAFF. For the CDR3, the DNA is TGCGCCAGCAGCCTCGGACAGATGAACACTGAAGCTTTCTTT. The chain is built from TRBV4-3 and TRBJ1-1; a possible D gene is TRBD1 (6 bases). Germline assignment: CDR1 LGHNA and CDR2 YSLEER. Between the trimmed V and J ends, which lost 4 bases and 0 bases, there was a span of 9 bases. The CDR3 totals 14 residues.

The rearrangement uses TRBV29-1 and TRBJ1-2; 10 positions match TRBD1. Germline CDR1 is SQVTM and CDR2 is ANQGSEA. J lost 1 base, V lost 7 bases, and 6 bases had no gene match. CDR3 size: 14 residues. The CDR3 protein is CSAIDRGHNYGYTF. The CDR3 DNA follows: TGCAGCGCTATAGACAGGGGGCATAACTATGGCTACACCTTC.

V gene TRBV27 combines with J gene TRBJ1-5, with 7 bases lining up with TRBD1. The trim removed 4 bases at V and 0 bases at J, leaving 3 bases unmatched. This CDR3 is 15 amino acids long. Germline CDR1 MNHEY, CDR2 SMNVEV (reference sequence). CDR3 in DNA: TGTGCCAGCAGTTCGGGGACAGATAGCAATCAGCCCCAGCATTTT. Amino acids: CASSSGTDSNQPQHF.

The CDR3 DNA reads as TGTGCCTGGAGTCAGCTAGCGGGGATCACAGATACGCAGTATTTT. It codes for CAWSQLAGITDTQYF. V gene TRBV30 combines with J gene TRBJ2-3, with 9 bases aligning to TRBD2. CDR1 and CDR2 (germline): GTSNPN, SVGIG (reference sequence). The CDR3 is 15 residues long. Losses at the gene ends were 2 bases for V and 2 bases for J; bases not matched to a gene: 5.

The sample holds one count of this clone. The chain employs TRBV27 and TRBJ2-7, with TRBD1 matching 7 bases. The CDR3 extends over 14 amino acids. The ends lost 6 bases at V and 0 bases at J; junction bases unmatched: 5. Germline V gene sequence: CDR1 MNHEY, CDR2 SMNVEV (reference sequence). The CDR3 sequence is CASRRGPSSYEQYF. The CDR3 DNA follows: TGTGCCAGCAGGAGGGGGCCCAGCTCCTACGAGCAGTACTTC.

J is TRBJ1-4 and V is TRBV30, with D possibly being TRBD1 (5 bases). The CDR3 loop spans 13 amino acids. CDR1 is GTSNPN and CDR2 is SVGIG in the germline V gene (reference sequence). Trimming removed 4 bases from V and 7 bases from J, with 13 bases in between. CDR3 residues: CAWTRQSGEKLFF. The CDR3 nucleotides are TGTGCCTGGACTAGACAGTCGGGTGAAAAACTGTTTTTT.

The chain has TRBV11-3 and TRBJ2-1; either TRBD1 or TRBD2 may fit D (6 bases each). Per germline, CDR1 SGHNT and CDR2 YENEEA. V was clipped by 5 bases and J by 5 bases, with 10 bases between them. The CDR3 has 13 residues. In nucleotides, the CDR3 is TGTGCCAGCAGCCCCGGGGGCCACAATGAGCAGTTCTTC. Protein: CASSPGGHNEQFF.

This chain connects TRBV5-6 to TRBJ2-7, with a possible D match to TRBD1 (6 bases). Between the trimmed V and J ends, which lost 5 bases and 1 base, there was a span of 13 bases. The CDR3 is made up of 14 amino acids. Germline loops: CDR1 SGHDT, CDR2 YYEEEE. CDR3 loop: CASSYRVKSYEQYF. The DNA of the CDR3 is TGTGCCAGCAGTTACAGGGTGAAGTCCTACGAGCAGTACTTC.

The table lists this clone with a few counts. This chain links TRBV14 with TRBJ1-1; D is perhaps TRBD1 (6 bases). The CDR3 is made up of 13 amino acids. In germline, CDR1 is SGHDN, CDR2 FVKESK. V dropped 3 bases and J dropped 8 bases, with 13 bases sitting between them. CDR3 DNA: TGTGCCAGCAGCCATTATCCGACAGGCGAAGCTTTCTTT. Translating gives CASSHYPTGEAFF.

J is TRBJ2-3 and V is TRBV6-1, with D perhaps matching TRBD2 (6 bases). Trimming took 10 bases from V and 0 from J, leaving 14 bases between them. CDR1 and CDR2 (germline): MNHNS, SASEGT. The CDR3 is 14 residues long. CDR3 DNA: TGTGCCATCTCACGGGAGCTTAGCACAGATACGCAGTATTTT. It yields the protein CAISRELSTDTQYF.

Comment on this clone: At one end the junction does not follow the germline gene, possibly because of a read error. This chain joins TRBV11-2 and TRBJ2-5; no firm D call. This CDR3 has 13 residues. Germline V gives CDR1 SGHAT, CDR2 FQNNGV. The CDR3 spells CASSLDALPSQYF. The CDR3 DNA reads as TGTGCCAGCAGCCTAGACGCTCTACCTTCCCAGTACTTC.

A word on this clone: This CDR3 is also generated by other DNA sequences in the sample. The V and J genes are TRBV5-1 and TRBJ1-4, with unresolved D. With 4 bases removed from V and 7 bases from J, the gap between germline ends came to 11 bases. Per germline, CDR1 SGHRS and CDR2 YFSETQ. The CDR3 length is 13 residues. In DNA, the CDR3 is TGCGCCAGCAGCCCCGGCCTTGGTGAAAAACTGTTTTTT. Protein product: CASSPGLGEKLFF.

This sequence joins TRBV10-3 and TRBJ2-3; D might be TRBD2 (7 bases). Germline V CDR1 and CDR2: ENHRY, SYGVKD. The CDR3 totals 17 residues. The V end lost 3 bases, the J end lost 6 bases, and 22 bases lay between the germline ends. CDR3 sequence reads: CAISDLGGRRVTDTQYF. The CDR3 DNA reads TGTGCCATCAGTGATCTCGGGGGGCGCAGGGTCACCGATACGCAGTATTTT.

Note on this clone: An end of the junction does not agree with germline; a read error may underlie this. The V call is TRBV29-1, the J call TRBJ1-2; 7 bases fit TRBD1. Germline V gene data show CDR1 as SQVTM and CDR2 as ANQGSEA. The CDR3 length is 11 residues. The CDR3 loop is CLAHTEGTARF. The CDR3 region has the DNA TGTTTAGCGCACACTGAAGGGACAGCCCGCTTC.

The V and J genes are TRBV10-3 and TRBJ1-5; D is unclear. The CDR3 runs to 12 residues. Germline V lookup: CDR1 ENHRY, CDR2 SYGVKD. V was clipped by 6 bases and J by 6 bases, with 9 bases between them. The CDR3 region is CAISEISQPQHF. CDR3 nucleotides: TGTGCCATCAGCGAAATTTCTCAGCCCCAGCATTTT.

This chain links TRBV30 with TRBJ1-2; D uncertain. The V gene's germline CDR1 is GTSNPN and CDR2 SVGIG (reference sequence). Trimming stripped 4 bases from V and 0 bases from J, with 15 bases between. The CDR3 sequence is 15 residues long. DNA of the CDR3: TGTGCCTGGACTCCAGGATGGGGTTCTAACTATGGCTACACCTTC. Protein product: CAWTPGWGSNYGYTF.

This clone has just one count. V usage is TRBV28 and J usage is TRBJ1-6, with D maybe TRBD1 (6 bases). This CDR3 spans 14 amino acids. The V end was cut by 3 bases, the J end by 6 bases, with 9 bases between. The germline CDR1 and CDR2 sequences are MDHEN and SYDVKM. The chain's CDR3 is CASSFRGRNSPLHF. CDR3 DNA: TGTGCCAGCAGTTTTCGGGGGCGTAATTCACCCCTCCACTTT. The variable domain in full, with the rest retrieved from reference TRBV28 and TRBJ1-6, is DVKVTQSSRYLVKRTGEKVFLECVQDMDHENMFWYRQDPGLGLRLIYFSYDVKMKEKGDIPEGYSVSREKKERFSLILESASTNQTSMYLCASSFRGRNSPLHFGNGTRLTVT.

The V gene is TRBV10-3, the J gene TRBJ1-5; maybe TRBD1 (5 bases). The CDR3 contains 12 residues. CDR1 and CDR2 from the germline V gene are ENHRY and SYGVKD. Trimming removed 6 bases at V and 7 bases at J, with 10 bases between. CDR3 amino acids: CAIRGRDQPQHF. Written as DNA, the CDR3 is TGTGCCATCAGGGGTAGGGACCAGCCCCAGCATTTT.

The chain combines TRBV10-3 with TRBJ1-1; D possibly corresponds to TRBD1 (5 bases). The V gene lost 6 bases and the J gene lost 3 bases, with 11 bases spanning the gap. In germline, CDR1 is ENHRY, CDR2 SYGVKD. The CDR3 contains 13 residues. The CDR3 reads CAISGQGDTEAFF. The CDR3 DNA is TGTGCCATCAGCGGCCAGGGTGACACTGAAGCTTTCTTT.

This sequence joins TRBV5-1 and TRBJ2-5; D is unresolved. Trimming removed 1 base from V and 5 bases from J, with 12 bases in between. The CDR3 is 14 amino acids. The germline V gene encodes CDR1 SGHRS and CDR2 YFSETQ. The CDR3 protein is CASSLTRVGETQYF. CDR3 DNA sequence: TGCGCCAGCAGCTTGACTCGGGTAGGGGAGACCCAGTACTTC. The full variable domain, in which reference TRBV5-1 and TRBJ2-5 provide the parts outside the CDR3, is KAGVTQTPRYLIKTRGQQVTLSCSPISGHRSVSWYQQTPGQGLQFLFEYFSETQRNKGNFPGRFSGRQFSNSRSEMNVSTLELGDSALYLCASSLTRVGETQYFGPGTRLLVL.

V is TRBV4-1 and J is TRBJ2-7; TRBD1 matches at 7 bases. Germline CDR1 and CDR2: MGHRA and YSYEKL. The CDR3 loop spans 13 amino acids. V was clipped by 6 bases and J by 4 bases; unmatched bases: 6. The CDR3 sequence is CASSQDRLYEQYF. The CDR3 region has the DNA TGCGCCAGCAGTCAGGACAGGCTGTACGAGCAGTACTTC.

The rearrangement joins TRBV29-1 to TRBJ2-3; no clear D gene. Germline V gene lookup returns CDR1 SQVTM and CDR2 ANQGSEA. This CDR3 has 11 residues. Trimming took off 7 bases at V and 2 bases at J, with 7 bases between the two ends. The CDR3 protein is CSELSTDTQYF. The CDR3 DNA reads TGCAGCGAACTTTCCACAGATACGCAGTATTTT.

Only a few counts were recorded for this clone. The chain couples TRBV6-5 to TRBJ2-3; the match to TRBD2 covers 7 bases. Germline CDR1 is MNHEY and CDR2 is SVGAGI. The CDR3 runs to 13 residues. J gave up 9 bases and V 6 bases, and 9 bases lay outside the gene matches. CDR3 bases: TGTGCCAGCAGCACCCGGGGGGAAGCGACGCAGTATTTT. This sequence encodes CASSTRGEATQYF.

The chain links TRBV30 to TRBJ2-7; unclear D gene. This CDR3 spans 12 amino acids. Germline CDR1 GTSNPN, CDR2 SVGIG (reference sequence). V was cut by 0 bases and J by 9 bases, with 12 bases left in between. The CDR3 reads CAWSVPAGAQYF. The CDR3 DNA reads TGTGCCTGGAGTGTACCTGCTGGTGCGCAGTACTTC.

This clone was observed once. The chain joins TRBV30 to TRBJ2-1; no reliable D call. This CDR3 spans 12 amino acids. Germline V lookup: CDR1 GTSNPN, CDR2 SVGIG (reference sequence). The V and J ends lost 1 base and 9 bases respectively, with 10 bases between them. For the CDR3, the DNA is TGTGCCTGGAGTGGCCAACTGTCTGAGCAGTTCTTC. It specifies CAWSGQLSEQFF. The variable domain in full, completed from reference TRBV30 and TRBJ2-1, reads SQTIHQWPATLVQPVGSPLSLECTVEGTSNPNLYWYRQAAGRGLQLLFYSVGIGQISSEVPQNLSASRPQDRQFILSSKKLLLSDSGFYLCAWSGQLSEQFFGPGTRLTVL.